These T cell receptor beta chains were read from a single sample in a study of blood T cell repertoires in COVID-19. The method was immunoSEQ multiplex PCR; TCRdb's version includes in-frame clones alone and lacks a portion of them. The table shows about 170,000 clones, with around nine tenths occurring only once. Source material: peripheral blood. The receptors shown here come from a man aged 18 to 30 with active or convalescent COVID-19. CDR3s leave out the opening cysteine and the closing phenylalanine or tryptophan.

V gene,J gene,CDR3 protein
TRBV18,TRBJ2-2,ASSPDRFSLELF
TRBV5-1,TRBJ1-1,ASSLGGRDSNTEAF
TRBV7-2,TRBJ1-2,ASSLIPGVYGYT
TRBV4-2,TRBJ2-2,ASSQGVSGRSGELF
TRBV7-9,TRBJ2-1,ASSFRRQRGNNEQF
TRBV29-1,TRBJ2-3,SVRTRLADTQY
TRBV3-1/TRBV3-2,TRBJ1-6,ASSLRLQGSGTPLH
TRBV7-6,TRBJ2-1,ASSSQLAGGYNEQF
TRBV3-1/TRBV3-2,TRBJ2-4,ASSQDPLTSTGRAKNIQY
TRBV9,TRBJ1-2,ASSPLPLTSGYT
TRBV7-8,TRBJ2-5,ASSFETGGEETQY
TRBV28,TRBJ2-3,ASSLGGAGTDTQY
TRBV15,TRBJ1-4,ATSPRQGEKLF
TRBV7-2,TRBJ1-5,ASSYSDQPQH
TRBV5-1,TRBJ1-1,ASSYNGRNTEAF
TRBV6-5,TRBJ1-1,ASRTVENEAF
TRBV4-3,TRBJ2-1,ASSPRGFAVNEQF
TRBV5-1,TRBJ1-2,ASSLAGTGVYGYT
TRBV3-1/TRBV3-2,TRBJ2-3,ASSHGGPYTDTQY
TRBV2,TRBJ2-5,ASSATSGGAETQY
TRBV13,TRBJ2-2,ASSYFGLAGGSGELF
TRBV7-9,TRBJ1-2,ASSFAGTGPYGYT
TRBV6-1,TRBJ2-1,ASSEGGGAFNEQF
TRBV18,TRBJ2-7,ASSPKLAGGDEQY
TRBV14,TRBJ1-3,ASSRTQRNTIY
TRBV9,TRBJ2-7,ASSVDEYEQY
TRBV19,TRBJ1-2,ASSIEDGRGYT
TRBV7-2,TRBJ2-1,ASSPTLAGRLDNEQF
TRBV5-1,TRBJ1-1,ASSPRRENTEAF
TRBV28,TRBJ2-4,ASSFTYRKNIQY
TRBV11-3,TRBJ2-1,ASSLTGGVYNEQF
TRBV29-1,TRBJ2-1,SVVPEAYNEQF
TRBV7-9,TRBJ2-5,ASTWGRPPETQY
TRBV28,TRBJ1-5,ASTATGQPQH
TRBV15,TRBJ2-1,ATLRSGTGFYNEQF
TRBV5-1,TRBJ2-6,ASSLVQTGANVLT
TRBV27,TRBJ1-2,ASSGGTGDGYT
TRBV5-1,TRBJ1-3,ASSLAPRALLSGNTIY
TRBV6-5,TRBJ1-4,ASSALLRGIEKLF
TRBV27,TRBJ2-1,ASSLGQGVNEQF
TRBV7-3,TRBJ2-7,ASSLIGGREQY
TRBV3-1/TRBV3-2,TRBJ2-7,ASSLWTSASSYEQY
TRBV7-8,TRBJ1-1,ASTKGAEAF
TRBV20-1,TRBJ2-3,SAGGTDTQY
TRBV7-9,TRBJ1-1,ASSLSEGTEAF
TRBV20-1,TRBJ1-2,SASRGRDSG
TRBV7-9,TRBJ2-6,ASSAGTLTNSGANVLT
TRBV27,TRBJ1-5,ASKAGLVDQPQH
TRBV30,TRBJ2-7,AWSSGTTYEQY
TRBV5-1,TRBJ2-7,ASRASGLAPTYEQY
TRBV19,TRBJ2-2,ASNVQGTGELF